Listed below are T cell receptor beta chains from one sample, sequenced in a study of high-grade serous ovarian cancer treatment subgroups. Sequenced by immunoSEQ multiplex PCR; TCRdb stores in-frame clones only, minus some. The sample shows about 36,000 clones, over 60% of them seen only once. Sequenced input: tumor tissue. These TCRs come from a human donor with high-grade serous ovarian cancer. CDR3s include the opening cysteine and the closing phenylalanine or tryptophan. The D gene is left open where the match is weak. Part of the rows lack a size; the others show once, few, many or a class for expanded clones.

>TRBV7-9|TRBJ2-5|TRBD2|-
CASSLTSGIETQYF
TGTGCCAGCAGTCTGACTAGCGGCATAGAGACCCAGTACTTC
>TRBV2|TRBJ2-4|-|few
CASSAQGENIQYF
TGTGCCAGCAGTGCACAGGGAGAAAACATTCAGTACTTC
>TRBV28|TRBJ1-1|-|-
CASIGSGAEAFF
TGTGCCAGCATAGGAAGTGGCGCTGAAGCTTTCTTT
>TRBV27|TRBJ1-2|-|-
CASSWGRAYGYTF
TGTGCCAGTAGTTGGGGCAGGGCCTATGGCTACACCTTC
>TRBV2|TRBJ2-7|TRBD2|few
CASSAEGGVFRQYF
TGTGCCAGCAGTGCCGAGGGAGGGGTCTTTAGGCAGTACTTC
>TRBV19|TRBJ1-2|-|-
CASNPGVEQIYGYTF
TGTGCCAGTAACCCTGGGGTAGAACAGATCTATGGCTACACCTTC
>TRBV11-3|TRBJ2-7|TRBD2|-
CASSLGSGSYEQYF
TGTGCCAGCAGCTTAGGTAGCGGGAGCTACGAGCAGTACTTC
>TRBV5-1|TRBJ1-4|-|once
CASSLEAAFNEKLFF
TGCGCCAGCAGCTTGGAGGCAGCCTTCAATGAAAAACTGTTTTTT
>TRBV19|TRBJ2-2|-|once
CASSIGSTNTGELFF
TGTGCCAGTAGTATAGGGTCAACGAACACCGGGGAGCTGTTTTTT
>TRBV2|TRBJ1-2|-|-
CASSEFGRSTYGYTF
TGTGCCAGCAGTGAATTTGGGCGATCAACCTATGGCTACACCTTC
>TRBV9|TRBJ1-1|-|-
CASSVDAVRRGMNTEAFF
TGTGCCAGCAGCGTAGATGCCGTTAGGAGGGGCATGAACACTGAAGCTTTCTTT
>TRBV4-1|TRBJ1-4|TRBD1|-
CASSQAGTGGEKLFF
TGCGCCAGCAGCCAAGCCGGGACAGGGGGTGAAAAACTGTTTTTT
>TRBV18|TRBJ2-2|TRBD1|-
CASSRIQGTGELFF
TGTGCCAGCTCACGAATACAGGGGACCGGGGAGCTGTTTTTT
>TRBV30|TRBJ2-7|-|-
CAWRAGTTTYEQYF
TGTGCCTGGAGGGCCGGGACAACCACCTACGAGCAGTACTTC
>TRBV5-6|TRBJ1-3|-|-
CASSLGWKGYTIYF
TGTGCCAGCAGCTTGGGGTGGAAAGGGTACACCATATATTTT
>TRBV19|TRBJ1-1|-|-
CASRLPGGADTEAFF
TGTGCCAGTAGGTTACCTGGGGGGGCTGACACTGAAGCTTTCTTT
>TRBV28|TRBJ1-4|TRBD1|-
CATIDRGGSFLFF
TGTGCCACCATCGACAGGGGAGGGTCATTTCTGTTTTTT
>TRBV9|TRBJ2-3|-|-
CASSVGLNTDTQYF
TGTGCCAGCAGCGTAGGACTTAACACAGATACGCAGTATTTT
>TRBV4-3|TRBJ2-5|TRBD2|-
CASSQGLAGEDQETQYF
TGCGCCAGCAGCCAAGGGCTAGCGGGAGAGGACCAAGAGACCCAGTACTTC
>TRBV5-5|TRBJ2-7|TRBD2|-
CASSRTSGSEQYF
TGTGCCAGCAGCCGGACTAGCGGTTCCGAGCAGTACTTC
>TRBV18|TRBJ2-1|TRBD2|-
CASSPRLAGSYNEQFF
TGTGCCAGCTCACCACGACTAGCGGGTTCCTACAATGAGCAGTTCTTC
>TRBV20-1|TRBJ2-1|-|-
CSASEYNEQFF
TGCAGTGCCAGCGAGTACAATGAGCAGTTCTTC
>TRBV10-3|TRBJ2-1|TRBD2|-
CAISESDGRAYEQFF
TGTGCCATCAGTGAGTCTGACGGGAGGGCATATGAGCAGTTCTTC
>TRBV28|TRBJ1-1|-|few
CASSRPGTAPNTEAFF
TGTGCCAGCAGTCGTCCCGGGACCGCTCCGAACACTGAAGCTTTCTTT
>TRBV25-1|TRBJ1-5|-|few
CASSPRIGNQPQHF
TGTGCCAGCAGTCCTCGGATAGGCAATCAGCCCCAGCATTTT
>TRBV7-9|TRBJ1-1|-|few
CASADSLNTEAFF
TGTGCCAGTGCGGACTCCTTGAACACTGAAGCTTTCTTT
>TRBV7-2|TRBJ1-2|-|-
CASSSPLGYTF
TGTGCCAGCAGCTCCCCACTGGGCTACACCTTC
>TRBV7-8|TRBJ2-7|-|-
CASSSPPPDVKSYEQYF
TGTGCCAGCAGCTCCCCTCCCCCGGACGTGAAATCCTACGAGCAGTACTTC
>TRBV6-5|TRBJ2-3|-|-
CASSYTVGGPDTQYF
TGTGCCAGCAGTTACACGGTCGGGGGCCCAGATACGCAGTATTTT